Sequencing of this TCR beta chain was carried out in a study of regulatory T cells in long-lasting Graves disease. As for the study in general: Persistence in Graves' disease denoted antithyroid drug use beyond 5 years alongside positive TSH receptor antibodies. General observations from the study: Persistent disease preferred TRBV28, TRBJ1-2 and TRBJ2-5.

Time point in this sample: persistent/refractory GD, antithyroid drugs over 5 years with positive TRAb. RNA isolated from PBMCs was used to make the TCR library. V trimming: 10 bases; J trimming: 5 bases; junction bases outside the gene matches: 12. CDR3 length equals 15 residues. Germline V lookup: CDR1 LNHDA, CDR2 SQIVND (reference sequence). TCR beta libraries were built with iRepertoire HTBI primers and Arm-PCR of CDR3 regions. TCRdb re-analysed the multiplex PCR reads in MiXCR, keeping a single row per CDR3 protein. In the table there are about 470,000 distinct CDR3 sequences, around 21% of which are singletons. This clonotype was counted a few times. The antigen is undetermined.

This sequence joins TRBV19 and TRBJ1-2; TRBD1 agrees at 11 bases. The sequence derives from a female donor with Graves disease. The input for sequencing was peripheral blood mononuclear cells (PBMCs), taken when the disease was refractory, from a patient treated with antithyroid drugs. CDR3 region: CATKLGTGGAYGYTF. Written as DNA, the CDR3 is TGTGCCACCAAACTCGGGACAGGGGGGGCGTATGGCTACACCTTC.